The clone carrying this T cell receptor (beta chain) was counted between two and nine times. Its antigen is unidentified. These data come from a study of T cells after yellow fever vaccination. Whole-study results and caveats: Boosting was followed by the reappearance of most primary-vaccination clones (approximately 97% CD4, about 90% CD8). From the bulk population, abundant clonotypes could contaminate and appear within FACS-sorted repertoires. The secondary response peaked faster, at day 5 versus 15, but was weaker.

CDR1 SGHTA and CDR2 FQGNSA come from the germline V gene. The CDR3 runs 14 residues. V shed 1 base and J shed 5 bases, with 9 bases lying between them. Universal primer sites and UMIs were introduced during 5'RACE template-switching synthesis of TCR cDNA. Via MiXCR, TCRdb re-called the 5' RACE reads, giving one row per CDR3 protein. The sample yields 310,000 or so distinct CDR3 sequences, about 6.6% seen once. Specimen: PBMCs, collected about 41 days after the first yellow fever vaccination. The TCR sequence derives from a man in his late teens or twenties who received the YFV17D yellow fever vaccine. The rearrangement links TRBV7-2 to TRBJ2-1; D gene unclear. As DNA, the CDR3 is TGTGCCAGCAGCTTAGAAGCCAGAAACAATGAGCAGTTCTTC. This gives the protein CASSLEARNNEQFF.